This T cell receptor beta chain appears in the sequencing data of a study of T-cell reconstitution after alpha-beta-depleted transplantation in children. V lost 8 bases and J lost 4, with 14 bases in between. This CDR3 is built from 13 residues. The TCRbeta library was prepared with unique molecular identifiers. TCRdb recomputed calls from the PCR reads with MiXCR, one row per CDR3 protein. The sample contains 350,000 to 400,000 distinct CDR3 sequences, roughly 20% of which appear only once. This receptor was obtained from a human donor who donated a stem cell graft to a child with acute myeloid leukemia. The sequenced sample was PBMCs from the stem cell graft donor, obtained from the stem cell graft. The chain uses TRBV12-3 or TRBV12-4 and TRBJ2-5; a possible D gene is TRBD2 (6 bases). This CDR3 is CASHTGEGETQYF. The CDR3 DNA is TGTGCCAGCCATACGGGGGAAGGAGAGACCCAGTACTTC.